This T cell receptor (beta chain) was profiled in a study of radiotherapy plus CTLA-4 blockade in lung cancer. As for this clone: The sample has other DNA sequences that encode this CDR3 too.

This CDR3 spans 15 amino acids. V lost 1 base, J lost 4 bases, and 1 base stayed unmatched. Germline CDR1 reads SEHNR; CDR2 reads FQNEAQ (reference sequence). The data were produced by immunoSEQ multiplex PCR, yet TCRdb's version contains in-frame clones alone and is incomplete. Counted here are 80,000 to 100,000 clones, approximately 74% occurring once; the ten biggest clones make up 2.5% to 3.5%. Sequencing was performed on peripheral blood, taken from a patient treated with radiotherapy plus ipilimumab. This clonotype was obtained from a human donor with non-small cell lung cancer who had a partial response to radiotherapy plus ipilimumab. Some clones in this sample may be carry-over from other donors' samples. The chain has TRBV7-9 and TRBJ2-1; 10 bases agree with TRBD2. Written as DNA, the CDR3 is TGTGCCAGCAGCTTAGGACTAGCGGGTTACAATGAGCAGTTCTTC. Protein sequence: CASSLGLAGYNEQFF.